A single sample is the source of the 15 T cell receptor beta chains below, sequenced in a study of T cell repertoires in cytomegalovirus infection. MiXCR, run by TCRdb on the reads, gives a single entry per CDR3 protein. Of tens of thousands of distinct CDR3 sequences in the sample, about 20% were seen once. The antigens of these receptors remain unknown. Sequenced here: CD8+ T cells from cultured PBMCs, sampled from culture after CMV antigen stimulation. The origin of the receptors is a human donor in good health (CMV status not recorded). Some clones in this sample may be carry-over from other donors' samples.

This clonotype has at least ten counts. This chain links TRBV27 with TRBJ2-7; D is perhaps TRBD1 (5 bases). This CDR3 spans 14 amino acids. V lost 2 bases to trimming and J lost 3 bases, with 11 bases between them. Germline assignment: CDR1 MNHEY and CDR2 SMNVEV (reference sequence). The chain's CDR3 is CASSLQGGNYEQYF. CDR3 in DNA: TGTGCCAGCAGTTTACAGGGTGGGAACTACGAGCAGTACTTC.

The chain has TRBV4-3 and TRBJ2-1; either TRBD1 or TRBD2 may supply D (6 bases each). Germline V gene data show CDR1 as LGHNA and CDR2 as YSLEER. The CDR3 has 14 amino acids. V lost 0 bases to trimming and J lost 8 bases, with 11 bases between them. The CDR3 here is CASSQEGGLDEQFF. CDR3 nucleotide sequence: TGCGCCAGCAGCCAAGAAGGGGGGTTGGATGAGCAGTTCTTC.

CDR3 sequence: CASSSNHYKNIQYF. In nucleotides, the CDR3 is TGTGCCAGCAGTTCAAACCACTACAAAAACATTCAGTACTTC. The V gene is TRBV27, the J gene TRBJ2-4; D ambiguous. The CDR3 runs to 14 residues. The V end lost 4 bases, the J end lost 3 bases, and 10 bases lay between the germline ends. Per the germline V gene, CDR1 is MNHEY and CDR2 is SMNVEV (reference sequence).

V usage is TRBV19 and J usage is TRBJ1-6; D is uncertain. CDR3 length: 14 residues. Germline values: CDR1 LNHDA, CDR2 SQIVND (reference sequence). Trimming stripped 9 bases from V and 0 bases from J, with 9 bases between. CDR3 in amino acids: CASALSSYNSPLHF. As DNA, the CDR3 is TGTGCCAGCGCCTTGAGCTCCTATAATTCACCCCTCCACTTT.

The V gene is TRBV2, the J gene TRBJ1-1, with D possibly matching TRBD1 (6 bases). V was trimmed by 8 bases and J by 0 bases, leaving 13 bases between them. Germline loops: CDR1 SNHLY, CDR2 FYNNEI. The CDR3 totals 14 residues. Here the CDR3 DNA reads TGTGCCAGCCCACAAACAGGGCTGAACACTGAAGCTTTCTTT. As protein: CASPQTGLNTEAFF.

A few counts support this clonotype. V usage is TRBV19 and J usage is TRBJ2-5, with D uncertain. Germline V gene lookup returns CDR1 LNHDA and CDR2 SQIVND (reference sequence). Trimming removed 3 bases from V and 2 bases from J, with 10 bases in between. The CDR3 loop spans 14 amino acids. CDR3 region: CASSMVADQETQYF. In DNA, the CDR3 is TGTGCCAGTAGTATGGTCGCAGATCAAGAGACCCAGTACTTC.

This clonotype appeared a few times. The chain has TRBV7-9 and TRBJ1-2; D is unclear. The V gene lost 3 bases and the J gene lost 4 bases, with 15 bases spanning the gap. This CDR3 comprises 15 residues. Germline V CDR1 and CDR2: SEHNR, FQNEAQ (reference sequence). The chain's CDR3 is CASSFRGPKIYGYTF. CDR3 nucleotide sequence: TGTGCCAGCAGCTTCCGGGGTCCGAAGATCTATGGCTACACCTTC.

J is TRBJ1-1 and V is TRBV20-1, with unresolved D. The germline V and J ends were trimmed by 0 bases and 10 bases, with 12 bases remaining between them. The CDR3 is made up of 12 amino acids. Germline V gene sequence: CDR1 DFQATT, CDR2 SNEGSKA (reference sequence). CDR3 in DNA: TGCAGTGCTAGAGATGCGGGGAACGGAGCTTTCTTT. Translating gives CSARDAGNGAFF.

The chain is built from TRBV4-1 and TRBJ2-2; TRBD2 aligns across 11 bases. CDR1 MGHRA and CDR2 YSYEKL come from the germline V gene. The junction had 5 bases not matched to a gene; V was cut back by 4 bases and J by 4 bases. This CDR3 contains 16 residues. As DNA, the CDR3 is TGCGCCAGCAGCCTAGCGGGGGGGCCGAGCACCGGGGAGCTGTTTTTT. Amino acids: CASSLAGGPSTGELFF.

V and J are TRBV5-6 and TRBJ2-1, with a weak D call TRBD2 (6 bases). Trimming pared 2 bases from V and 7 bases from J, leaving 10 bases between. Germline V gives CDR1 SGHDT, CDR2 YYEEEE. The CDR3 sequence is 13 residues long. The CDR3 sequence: CASSFLAANEQFF. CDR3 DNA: TGTGCCAGCAGCTTTTTAGCGGCTAATGAGCAGTTCTTC. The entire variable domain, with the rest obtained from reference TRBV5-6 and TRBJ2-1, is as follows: DAGVTQSPTHLIKTRGQQVTLRCSPKSGHDTVSWYQQALGQGPQFIFQYYEEEERQRGNFPDRFSGHQFPNYSSELNVNALLLGDSALYLCASSFLAANEQFFGPGTRLTVL.

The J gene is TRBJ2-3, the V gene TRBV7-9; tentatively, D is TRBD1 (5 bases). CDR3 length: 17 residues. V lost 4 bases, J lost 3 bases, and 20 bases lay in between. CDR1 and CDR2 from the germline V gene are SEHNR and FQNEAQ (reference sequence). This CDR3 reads CASSSADRRMGTDTQYF. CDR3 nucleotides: TGTGCCAGCAGCTCGGCCGACAGACGGATGGGTACAGATACGCAGTATTTT.

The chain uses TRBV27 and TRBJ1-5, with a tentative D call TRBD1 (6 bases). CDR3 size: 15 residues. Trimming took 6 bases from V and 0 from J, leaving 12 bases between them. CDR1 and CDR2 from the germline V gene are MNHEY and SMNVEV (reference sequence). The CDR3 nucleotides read TGTGCCAGCAGACCCAGGGGTACTAGCAATCAGCCCCAGCATTTT. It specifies CASRPRGTSNQPQHF.

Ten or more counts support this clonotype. The CDR3 sequence is CSVEQRGNEQFF. CDR3 sequence (DNA): TGCAGCGTTGAACAGCGGGGCAATGAGCAGTTCTTC. V and J are TRBV29-1 and TRBJ2-1; 7 bases are shared with TRBD2. V dropped 2 bases and J dropped 6; count of bases not matched to a gene: 1. CDR1 and CDR2 (germline): SQVTM, ANQGSEA. The CDR3 spans 12 residues.

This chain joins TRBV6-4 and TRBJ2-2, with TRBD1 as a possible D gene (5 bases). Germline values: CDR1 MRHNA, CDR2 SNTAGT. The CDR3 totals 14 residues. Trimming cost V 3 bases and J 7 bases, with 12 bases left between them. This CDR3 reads CASSEARDSGELFF. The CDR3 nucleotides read TGTGCCAGCAGTGAAGCCAGGGATAGCGGGGAGCTGTTTTTT.

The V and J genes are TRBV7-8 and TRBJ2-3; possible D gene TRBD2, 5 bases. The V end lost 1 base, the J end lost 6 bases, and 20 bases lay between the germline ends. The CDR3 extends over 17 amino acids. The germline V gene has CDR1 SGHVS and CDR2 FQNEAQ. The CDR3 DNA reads TGTGCCAGCAGCTTAGGCGGGTTTGGGCGCTTTGGGGATACGCAGTATTTT. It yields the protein CASSLGGFGRFGDTQYF.